This TCR beta chain comes out of a study of graft-versus-host responses after intestinal transplantation. Study summary: Anti-thymocyte globulin served as induction for all recipients, who then took tacrolimus and steroids for approximately three years.

V lost 5 bases and J lost 0, with 7 bases in between. Germline V gene data show CDR1 as KGHSH and CDR2 as LQKENI. This CDR3 has 13 residues. The table came from immunoSEQ multiplex PCR; TCRdb's copy has only in-frame clones and leaves some out. The sample carries 6,000 to 8,000 clones, roughly 85% recorded once. Concerning this clone itself: The antigen remains unidentified.

Findings and caveats of the study: Allografts carried high graft-versus-host to host-versus-graft clonal ratios in patients having graft-donor T cell macrochimerism. Among recipient marrow samples, GvH clones were found; some appeared first in ileum or blood. Peak circulating GvH clone levels were associated with early post-transplant HvG declines.

Graft-derived tissue was subjected to processing to liberate intraepithelial and lamina propria lymphocytes. The genes are TRBV18 and TRBJ1-1; unclear D gene. The sample was ileum tissue, taken approximately 120 days after transplant. This TCR came from a human patient who received an intestinal transplant, so some T cells may come from the graft donor. The CDR3 protein is CASSTGVNTEAFF. CDR3 bases: TGTGCCAGCTCAACCGGTGTGAACACTGAAGCTTTCTTT.